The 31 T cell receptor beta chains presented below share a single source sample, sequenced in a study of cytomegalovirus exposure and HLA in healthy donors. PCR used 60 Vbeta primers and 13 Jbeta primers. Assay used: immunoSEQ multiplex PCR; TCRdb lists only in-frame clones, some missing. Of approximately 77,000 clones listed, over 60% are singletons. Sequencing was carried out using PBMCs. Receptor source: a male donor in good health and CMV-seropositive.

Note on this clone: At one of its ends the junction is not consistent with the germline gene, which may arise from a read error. CDR3 loop: CASSLVAVETQYF. In DNA form, the CDR3 reads TGTGCTAGCAGCTTAGTAGCTGTGGAGACCCAGTACTTC. The chain has TRBV7-3 and TRBJ2-5; D is unclear. CDR3 size: 13 residues. Germline V gives CDR1 SGHTA, CDR2 FQGTGA.

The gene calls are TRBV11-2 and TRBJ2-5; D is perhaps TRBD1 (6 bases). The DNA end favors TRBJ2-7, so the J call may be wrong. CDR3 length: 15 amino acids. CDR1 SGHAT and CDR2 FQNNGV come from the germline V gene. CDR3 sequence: CASSQTPGRGYEQYF. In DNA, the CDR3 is TGTGCCAGCAGCCAAACTCCGGGCAGGGGCTACGAGCAGTACTTC.

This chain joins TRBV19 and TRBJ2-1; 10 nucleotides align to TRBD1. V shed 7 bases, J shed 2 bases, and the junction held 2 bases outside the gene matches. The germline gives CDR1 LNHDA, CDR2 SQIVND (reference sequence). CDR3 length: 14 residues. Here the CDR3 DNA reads TGTGCCAGTACGACAGGGGGCGCCTACAATGAGCAGTTCTTC. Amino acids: CASTTGGAYNEQFF.

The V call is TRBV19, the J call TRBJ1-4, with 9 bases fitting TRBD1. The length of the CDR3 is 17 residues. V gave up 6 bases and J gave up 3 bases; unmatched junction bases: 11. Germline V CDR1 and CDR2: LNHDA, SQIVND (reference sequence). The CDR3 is CASRNRGQSSPNEKLFF. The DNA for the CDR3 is TGTGCCAGTAGAAACAGGGGGCAATCTTCCCCTAATGAAAAACTGTTTTTT.

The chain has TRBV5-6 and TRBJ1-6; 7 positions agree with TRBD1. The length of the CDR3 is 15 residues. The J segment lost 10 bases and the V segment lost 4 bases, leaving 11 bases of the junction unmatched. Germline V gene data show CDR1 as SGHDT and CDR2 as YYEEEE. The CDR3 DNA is TGTGCCAGCAGCAATCCACAGGGGATGGGGTCACCCCTCCACTTT. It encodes CASSNPQGMGSPLHF.

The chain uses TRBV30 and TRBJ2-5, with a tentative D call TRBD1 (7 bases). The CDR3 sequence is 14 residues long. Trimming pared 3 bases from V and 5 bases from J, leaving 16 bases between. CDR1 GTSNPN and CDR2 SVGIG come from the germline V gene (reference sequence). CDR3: CAWRTDRAGETQYF. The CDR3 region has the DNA TGTGCCTGGAGAACCGACAGGGCGGGGGAGACCCAGTACTTC.

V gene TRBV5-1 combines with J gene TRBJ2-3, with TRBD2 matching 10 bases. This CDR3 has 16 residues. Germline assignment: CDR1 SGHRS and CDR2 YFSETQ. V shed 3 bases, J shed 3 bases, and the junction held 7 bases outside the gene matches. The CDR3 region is CASSYYSGRRTDTQYF. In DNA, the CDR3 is TGCGCCAGCAGCTACTATAGCGGGAGGAGGACAGATACGCAGTATTTT.

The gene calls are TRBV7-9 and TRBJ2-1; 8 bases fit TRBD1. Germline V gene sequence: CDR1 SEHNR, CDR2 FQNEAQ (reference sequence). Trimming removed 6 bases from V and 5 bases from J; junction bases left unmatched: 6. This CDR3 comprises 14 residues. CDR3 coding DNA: TGTGCCAGCAGGCCTAAGACAGGGGACAATGAGCAGTTCTTC. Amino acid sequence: CASRPKTGDNEQFF.

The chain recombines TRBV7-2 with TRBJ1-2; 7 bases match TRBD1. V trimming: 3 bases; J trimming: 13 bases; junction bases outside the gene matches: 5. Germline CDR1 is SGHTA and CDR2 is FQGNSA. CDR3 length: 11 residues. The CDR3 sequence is CASSFRDRGTF. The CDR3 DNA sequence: TGTGCCAGCAGCTTCCGGGACAGAGGCACCTTC.

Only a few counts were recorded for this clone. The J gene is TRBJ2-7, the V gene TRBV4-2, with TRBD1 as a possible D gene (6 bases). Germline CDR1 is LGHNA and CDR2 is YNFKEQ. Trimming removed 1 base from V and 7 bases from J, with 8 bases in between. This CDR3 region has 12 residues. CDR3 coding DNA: TGTGCCAGCAGCCAAGCAGGGGTTGAGCAGTACTTC. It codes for CASSQAGVEQYF.

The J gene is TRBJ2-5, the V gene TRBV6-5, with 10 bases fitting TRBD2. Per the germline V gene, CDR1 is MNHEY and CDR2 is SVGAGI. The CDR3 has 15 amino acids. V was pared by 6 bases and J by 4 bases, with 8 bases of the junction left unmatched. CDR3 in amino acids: CASSPRAGGRETQYF. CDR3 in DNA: TGTGCCAGCAGCCCACGAGCGGGGGGGAGAGAGACCCAGTACTTC.

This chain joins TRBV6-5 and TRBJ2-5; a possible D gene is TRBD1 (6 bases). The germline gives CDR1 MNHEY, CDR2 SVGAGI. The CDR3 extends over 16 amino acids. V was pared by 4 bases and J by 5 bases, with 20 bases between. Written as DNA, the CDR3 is TGTGCCAGCAGTTGGGGACCAGGGGAAATTTCGGAGACCCAGTACTTC. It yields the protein CASSWGPGEISETQYF.

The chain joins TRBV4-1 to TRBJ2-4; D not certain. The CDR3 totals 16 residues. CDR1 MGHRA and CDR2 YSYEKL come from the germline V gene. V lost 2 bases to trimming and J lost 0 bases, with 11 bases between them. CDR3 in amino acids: CASSQLGLLAKNIQYF. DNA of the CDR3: TGCGCCAGCAGCCAATTGGGCCTGCTAGCCAAAAACATTCAGTACTTC.

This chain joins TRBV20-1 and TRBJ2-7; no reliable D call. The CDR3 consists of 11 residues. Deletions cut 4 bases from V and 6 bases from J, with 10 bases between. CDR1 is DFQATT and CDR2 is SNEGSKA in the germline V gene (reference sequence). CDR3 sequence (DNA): TGCAGTGCTACCCAGGTTCCCGAGCAGTACTTC. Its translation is CSATQVPEQYF.

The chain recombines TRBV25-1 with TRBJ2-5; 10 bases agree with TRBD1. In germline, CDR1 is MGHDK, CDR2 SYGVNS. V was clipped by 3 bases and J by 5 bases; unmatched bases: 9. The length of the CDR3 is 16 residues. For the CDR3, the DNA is TGTGCCAGCAGTGATCTCGACAGGGGGCTGCAGGAGACCCAGTACTTC. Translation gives CASSDLDRGLQETQYF.

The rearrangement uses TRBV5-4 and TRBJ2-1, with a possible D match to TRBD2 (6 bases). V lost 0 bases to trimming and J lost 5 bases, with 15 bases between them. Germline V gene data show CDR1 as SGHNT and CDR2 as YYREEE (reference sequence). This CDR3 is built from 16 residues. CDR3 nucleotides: TGTGCCAGCAGCTTGGTGCGGGCCTCGGGGGACAATGAGCAGTTCTTC. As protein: CASSLVRASGDNEQFF.

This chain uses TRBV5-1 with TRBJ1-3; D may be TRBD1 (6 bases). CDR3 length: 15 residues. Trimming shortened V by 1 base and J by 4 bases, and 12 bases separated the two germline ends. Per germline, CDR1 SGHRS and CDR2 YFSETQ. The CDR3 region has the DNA TGCGCCAGCAGCTTGAATAGAGGGACAGGAAACACCATATATTTT. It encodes CASSLNRGTGNTIYF.

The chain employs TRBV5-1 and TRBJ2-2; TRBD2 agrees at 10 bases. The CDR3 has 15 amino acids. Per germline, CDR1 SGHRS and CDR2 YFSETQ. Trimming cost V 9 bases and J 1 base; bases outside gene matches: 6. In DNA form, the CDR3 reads TGCGCCACCAAAGCGGGGGGGCAGAACACCGGGGAGCTGTTTTTT. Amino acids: CATKAGGQNTGELFF.

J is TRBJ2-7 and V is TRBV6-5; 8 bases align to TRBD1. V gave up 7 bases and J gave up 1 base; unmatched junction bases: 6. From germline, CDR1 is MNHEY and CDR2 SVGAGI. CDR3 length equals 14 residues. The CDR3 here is CASKPGQASYEQYF. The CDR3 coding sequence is TGTGCCAGCAAGCCGGGACAGGCTTCCTACGAGCAGTACTTC.

CDR3 nucleotides: TGTGCCAGCTCACCTAACAGGGGGGGTGCAAATCAGCCCCAGCATTTT. Encoded protein: CASSPNRGGANQPQHF. V usage is TRBV18 and J usage is TRBJ1-5, with 8 bases fitting TRBD1. CDR1 and CDR2 from the germline V gene are KGHSH and LQKENI. The junction had 8 bases not matched to a gene; V was cut back by 3 bases and J by 4 bases. The length of the CDR3 is 16 residues.

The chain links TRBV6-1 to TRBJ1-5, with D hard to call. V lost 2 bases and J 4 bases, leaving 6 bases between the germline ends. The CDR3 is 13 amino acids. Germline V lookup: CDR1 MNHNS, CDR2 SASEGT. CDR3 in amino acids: CASSENRNQPQHF. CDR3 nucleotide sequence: TGTGCCAGCAGTGAAAACAGAAATCAGCCCCAGCATTTT.

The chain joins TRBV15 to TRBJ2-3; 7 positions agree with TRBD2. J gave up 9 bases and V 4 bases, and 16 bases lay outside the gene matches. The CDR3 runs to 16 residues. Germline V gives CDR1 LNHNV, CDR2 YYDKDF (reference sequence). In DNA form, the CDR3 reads TGTGCCACCAGCAACCCCGGGACGGGAGGTTGGGACACGCAGTATTTT. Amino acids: CATSNPGTGGWDTQYF.

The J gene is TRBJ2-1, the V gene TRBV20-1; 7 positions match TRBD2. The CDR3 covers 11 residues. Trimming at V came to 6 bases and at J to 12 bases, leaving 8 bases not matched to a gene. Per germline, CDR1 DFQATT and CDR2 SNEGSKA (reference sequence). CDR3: CSARLALGQFF. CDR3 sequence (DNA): TGCAGTGCCAGACTAGCTTTAGGGCAGTTCTTC.

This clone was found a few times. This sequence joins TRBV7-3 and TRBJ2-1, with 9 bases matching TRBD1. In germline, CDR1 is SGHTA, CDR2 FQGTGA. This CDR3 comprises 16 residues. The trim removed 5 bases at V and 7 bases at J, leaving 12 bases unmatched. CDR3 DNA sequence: TGTGCCAGCAGCCCTTACGACAGGGGGGCCTTAAATGAGCAGTTCTTC. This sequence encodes CASSPYDRGALNEQFF.

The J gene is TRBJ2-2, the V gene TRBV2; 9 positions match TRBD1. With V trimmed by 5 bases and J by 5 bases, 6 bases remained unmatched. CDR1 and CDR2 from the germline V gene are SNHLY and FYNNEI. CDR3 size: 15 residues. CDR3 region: CASSWTGETTGELFF. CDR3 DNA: TGTGCCAGCAGTTGGACAGGGGAAACAACCGGGGAGCTGTTTTTT.

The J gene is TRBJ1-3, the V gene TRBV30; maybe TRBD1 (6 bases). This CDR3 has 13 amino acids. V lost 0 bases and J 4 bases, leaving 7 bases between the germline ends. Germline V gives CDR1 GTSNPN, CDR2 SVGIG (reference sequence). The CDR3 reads CAWSVTGGNTIYF. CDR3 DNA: TGTGCCTGGAGTGTAACAGGGGGAAACACCATATATTTT.

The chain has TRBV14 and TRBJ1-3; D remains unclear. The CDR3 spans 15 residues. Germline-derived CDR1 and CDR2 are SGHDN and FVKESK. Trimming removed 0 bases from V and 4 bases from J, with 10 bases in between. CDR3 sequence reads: CASSQDRVSGNTIYF. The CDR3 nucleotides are TGTGCCAGCAGCCAAGATCGGGTTTCCGGAAACACCATATATTTT.

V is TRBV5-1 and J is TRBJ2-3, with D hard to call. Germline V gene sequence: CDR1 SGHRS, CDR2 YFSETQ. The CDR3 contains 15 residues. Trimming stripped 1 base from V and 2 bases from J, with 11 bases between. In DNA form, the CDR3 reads TGCGCCAGCAGCTTGTCACATCCTTACACAGATACGCAGTATTTT. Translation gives CASSLSHPYTDTQYF.

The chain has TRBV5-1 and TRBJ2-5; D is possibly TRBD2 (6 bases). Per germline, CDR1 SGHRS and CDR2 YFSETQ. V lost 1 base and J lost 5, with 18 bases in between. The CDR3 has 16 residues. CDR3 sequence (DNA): TGCGCCAGCAGCTTGAACCCTAGCGCAAGTTGGGAGACCCAGTACTTC. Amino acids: CASSLNPSASWETQYF.

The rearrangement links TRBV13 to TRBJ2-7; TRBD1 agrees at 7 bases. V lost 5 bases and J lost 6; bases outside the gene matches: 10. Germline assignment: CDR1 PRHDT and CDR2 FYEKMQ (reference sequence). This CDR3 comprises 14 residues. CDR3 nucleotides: TGTGCCAGCAGCACCGGGACAGAGGTCATCGAGCAGTACTTC. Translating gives CASSTGTEVIEQYF.

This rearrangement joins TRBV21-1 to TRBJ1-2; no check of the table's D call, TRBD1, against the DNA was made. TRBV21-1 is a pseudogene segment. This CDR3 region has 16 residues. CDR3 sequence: CASSIAPDRFNYGYTF. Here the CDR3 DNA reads TGTGCCAGCAGCATTGCTCCGGACAGGTTTAACTATGGCTACACCTTC.